The clone carrying this T cell receptor (beta chain) appeared a single time. The data were taken from a study of blood T cell repertoires in COVID-19. The length of the CDR3 is 13 residues. In germline, CDR1 is LGHNT, CDR2 FRNRAP. With V trimmed by 2 bases and J by 9 bases, 4 bases remained unmatched. Libraries were prepared by immunoSEQ multiplex PCR; TCRdb keeps only in-frame clonotypes and omits some of them. The sample has 250,000 or so clones, about 87% seen once; the top ten hold about 1.4%. Source material: peripheral blood. The receptor was derived from a woman aged 40-49 years who had recovered from COVID-19. J is TRBJ2-5 and V is TRBV12-5; 9 nucleotides agree with TRBD2. CDR3 nucleotide sequence: TGTGCTAGTGGTTTGAGCCTAGCGGGGTCCCAGTACTTC. Its translation: CASGLSLAGSQYF. Supplemented by reference TRBV12-5 and TRBJ2-5, the full variable domain reads DARVTQTPRHKVTEMGQEVTMRCQPILGHNTVFWYRQTMMQGLELLAYFRNRAPLDDSGMPKDRFSAEMPDATLATLKIQPSEPRDSAVYFCASGLSLAGSQYFGPGTRLLVL.